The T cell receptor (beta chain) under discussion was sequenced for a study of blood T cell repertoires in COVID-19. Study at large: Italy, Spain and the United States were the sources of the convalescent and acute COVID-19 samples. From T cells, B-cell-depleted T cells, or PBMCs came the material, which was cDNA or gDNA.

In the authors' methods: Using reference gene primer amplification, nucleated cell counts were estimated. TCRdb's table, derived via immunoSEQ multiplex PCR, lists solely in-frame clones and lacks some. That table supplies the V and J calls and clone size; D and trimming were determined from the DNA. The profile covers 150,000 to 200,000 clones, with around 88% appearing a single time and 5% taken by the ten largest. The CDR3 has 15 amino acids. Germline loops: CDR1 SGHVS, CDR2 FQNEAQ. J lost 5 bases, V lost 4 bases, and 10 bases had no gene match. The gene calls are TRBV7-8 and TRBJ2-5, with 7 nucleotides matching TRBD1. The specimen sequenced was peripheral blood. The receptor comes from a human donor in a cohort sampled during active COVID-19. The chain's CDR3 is CASSSEWTGWETQYF. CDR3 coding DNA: TGTGCCAGCAGCTCAGAGTGGACAGGTTGGGAGACCCAGTACTTC.